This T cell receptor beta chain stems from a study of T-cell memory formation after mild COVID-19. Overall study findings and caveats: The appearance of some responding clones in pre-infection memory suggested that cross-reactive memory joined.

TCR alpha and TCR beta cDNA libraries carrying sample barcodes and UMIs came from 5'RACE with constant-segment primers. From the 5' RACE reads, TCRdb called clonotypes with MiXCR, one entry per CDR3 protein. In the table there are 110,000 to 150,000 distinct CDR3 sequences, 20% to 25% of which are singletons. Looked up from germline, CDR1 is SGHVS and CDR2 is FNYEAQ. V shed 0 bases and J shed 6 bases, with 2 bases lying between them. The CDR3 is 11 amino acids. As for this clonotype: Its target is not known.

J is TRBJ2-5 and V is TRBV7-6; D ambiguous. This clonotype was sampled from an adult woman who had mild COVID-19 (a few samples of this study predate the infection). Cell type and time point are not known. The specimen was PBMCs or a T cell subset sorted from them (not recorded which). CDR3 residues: CASSLAQTQYF. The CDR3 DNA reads TGTGCCAGCAGCTTAGCCCAGACCCAGTACTTC.